Shown below are 17 T cell receptor beta chains from a single sample sequenced in a study of blood T cell repertoires in COVID-19. The protocol was immunoSEQ multiplex PCR, while the TCRdb copy is restricted to in-frame clones and leaves out a portion. The sample carries around 320,000 clones, about 91% recorded once. The sequenced sample was peripheral blood. The receptors come from a woman in her twenties or thirties who had recovered from COVID-19.

The gene calls are TRBV5-8 and TRBJ2-7; D unclear. The CDR3 extends over 14 amino acids. Per the germline V gene, CDR1 is SGHTS and CDR2 is YDEGEE. Trimming removed 4 bases at V and 3 bases at J, with 14 bases between. CDR3 loop: CASSLGSRYYEQYF. DNA of the CDR3: TGTGCCAGCAGCCTCGGATCCAGGTACTACGAGCAGTACTTC.

The chain links TRBV18 to TRBJ1-1; D uncertain. Trimming removed 4 bases from V and 2 bases from J, with 8 bases in between. Germline loops: CDR1 KGHSH, CDR2 LQKENI. This CDR3 contains 13 residues. The CDR3 DNA reads TGTGCCAGCTCACTTCGGAGTAACACTGAAGCTTTCTTT. Its protein product is CASSLRSNTEAFF.

This chain links TRBV5-6 with TRBJ1-6, with D perhaps matching TRBD1 (5 bases). The length of the CDR3 is 14 residues. Trimming left V 0 bases short and J 8 bases short, with 9 bases between. Germline CDR1 and CDR2: SGHDT and YYEEEE. CDR3 in amino acids: CASSLAQGYSPLHF. The CDR3 region has the DNA TGTGCCAGCAGCTTGGCTCAGGGCTATTCACCCCTCCACTTT.

The chain combines TRBV4-2 with TRBJ2-3; 7 bases are a match to TRBD2. Germline V gives CDR1 LGHNA, CDR2 YNFKEQ. This CDR3 region has 17 residues. The V segment lost 0 bases and the J segment 1 base; nucleotides outside the gene matches: 7. CDR3 DNA: TGTGCCAGCAGCCAAGAGGGGGGAGCGGGGCGCACAGATACGCAGTATTTT. The encoded protein is CASSQEGGAGRTDTQYF.

J is TRBJ1-5 and V is TRBV19; D gene uncertain. The CDR3 spans 12 residues. Trimming took 5 bases from V and 2 from J, leaving 4 bases between them. Germline V gene lookup returns CDR1 LNHDA and CDR2 SQIVND (reference sequence). CDR3 coding DNA: TGTGCCAGTAGTCGGGGCAATCAGCCCCAGCATTTT. Amino acid sequence: CASSRGNQPQHF.

The gene calls are TRBV19 and TRBJ2-4; D uncertain. CDR1 is LNHDA and CDR2 is SQIVND in the germline V gene (reference sequence). This CDR3 has 15 amino acids. The V gene lost 0 bases and the J gene lost 0 bases, with 6 bases spanning the gap. The CDR3 here is CASSIDRGAKNIQYF. The DNA for the CDR3 is TGTGCCAGTAGTATAGATCGAGGAGCCAAAAACATTCAGTACTTC.

The V gene is TRBV4-3, the J gene TRBJ2-1; 9 bases align to TRBD2. This CDR3 is built from 15 residues. CDR1 is LGHNA and CDR2 is YSLEER in the germline V gene. J lost 6 bases, V lost 4 bases, and 7 bases had no gene match. CDR3 in amino acids: CASSPPAGGLNEQFF. The CDR3 coding sequence is TGCGCCAGCAGCCCGCCGGCGGGGGGGCTCAATGAGCAGTTCTTC.

This chain joins TRBV5-1 and TRBJ2-7; 8 positions match TRBD2. Trimming at V came to 4 bases and at J to 2 bases, leaving 2 bases not matched to a gene. Germline V gene sequence: CDR1 SGHRS, CDR2 YFSETQ. The CDR3 has 13 residues. The CDR3: CASSGGLAYEQYF. In nucleotides, the CDR3 is TGCGCCAGCAGCGGGGGACTAGCCTACGAGCAGTACTTC.

The rearrangement uses TRBV10-3 and TRBJ1-2; 8 positions agree with TRBD1. The CDR3 runs 15 residues. Germline lookup yields CDR1 ENHRY and CDR2 SYGVKD. The J segment lost 2 bases and the V segment lost 4 bases, leaving 6 bases of the junction unmatched. CDR3 DNA: TGTGCCATCAGTGGGGTCGACAGGGGAAACTATGGCTACACCTTC. Protein sequence: CAISGVDRGNYGYTF.

The chain's CDR3 is CASTGTHTLYSNQPQHF. In nucleotides, the CDR3 is TGTGCCAGCACCGGGACACACACTTTATATAGCAATCAGCCCCAGCATTTT. This chain joins TRBV19 and TRBJ1-5; D is possibly TRBD1 (6 bases). The ends were cut back, 9 bases at V and 0 bases at J, with 21 bases in the middle. Germline lookup yields CDR1 LNHDA and CDR2 SQIVND (reference sequence). The CDR3 spans 17 residues. The variable domain in full, completed from reference TRBV19 and TRBJ1-5, reads DGGITQSPKYLFRKEGQNVTLSCEQNLNHDAMYWYRQDPGQGLRLIYYSQIVNDFQKGDIAEGYSVSREKKESFPLTVTSAQKNPTAFYLCASTGTHTLYSNQPQHFGDGTRLSIL.

This rearrangement joins TRBV19 to TRBJ2-1; possible D gene TRBD1, 5 bases. Germline lookup yields CDR1 LNHDA and CDR2 SQIVND (reference sequence). There are 12 residues in the CDR3. V lost 5 bases and J lost 8, with 10 bases in between. The CDR3: CASSGAWDEQFF. The DNA of the CDR3 is TGTGCCAGTAGTGGGGCGTGGGATGAGCAGTTCTTC.

V is TRBV5-1 and J is TRBJ1-1; D remains ambiguous. V was cut by 1 base and J by 0 bases, with 4 bases left in between. This CDR3 comprises 13 residues. Germline V gene sequence: CDR1 SGHRS, CDR2 YFSETQ. The DNA of the CDR3 is TGCGCCAGCAGCTTGTTCATGAACACTGAAGCTTTCTTT. This sequence encodes CASSLFMNTEAFF.

This clone has only a few counts. The chain is built from TRBV5-4 and TRBJ1-1; possible D gene TRBD1, 5 bases. Between the trimmed V and J ends, which lost 0 bases and 1 base, there was a span of 7 bases. Germline lookup yields CDR1 SGHNT and CDR2 YYREEE (reference sequence). The CDR3 runs 14 residues. The CDR3 protein is CASSLEQANTEAFF. CDR3 DNA: TGTGCCAGCAGCTTGGAACAGGCGAACACTGAAGCTTTCTTT.

J is TRBJ1-5 and V is TRBV28; unclear D gene. CDR3 length equals 14 residues. The germline gives CDR1 MDHEN, CDR2 SYDVKM. Trimming took off 6 bases at V and 7 bases at J, with 16 bases between the two ends. The CDR3 DNA is TGTGCCAGCAGCTCTGGAGGGTTCCGACAGCCCCAGCATTTT. Translated, it gives CASSSGGFRQPQHF.

The chain carries TRBV28 and TRBJ2-5, with 8 bases fitting TRBD1. Germline values: CDR1 MDHEN, CDR2 SYDVKM. The CDR3 has 16 residues. The junction had 5 bases not matched to a gene; V was cut back by 2 bases and J by 0 bases. Here the CDR3 reads CASSLVRTGYQETQYF. Written as DNA, the CDR3 is TGTGCCAGCAGTTTAGTGAGGACAGGGTACCAAGAGACCCAGTACTTC.

This clone appeared a single time. CDR3 residues: CASSQGRQEYYNEQFF. For the CDR3, the DNA is TGCGCCAGCAGCCAAGGGAGGCAGGAATACTACAATGAGCAGTTCTTC. The chain joins TRBV4-1 to TRBJ2-1; D is perhaps TRBD2 (5 bases). V was shortened by 1 base and J by 3 bases, with 13 bases between the two germline ends. Germline values: CDR1 MGHRA, CDR2 YSYEKL. CDR3 length: 16 amino acids.

The CDR3 loop reads CASGPTGIYEQYF. Here the CDR3 DNA reads TGCGCCAGCGGACCGACAGGGATCTACGAGCAGTACTTC. The chain uses TRBV5-1 and TRBJ2-7; 7 bases match TRBD1. Germline values: CDR1 SGHRS, CDR2 YFSETQ. CDR3 length: 13 residues. V was clipped by 7 bases and J by 3 bases; unmatched bases: 7.